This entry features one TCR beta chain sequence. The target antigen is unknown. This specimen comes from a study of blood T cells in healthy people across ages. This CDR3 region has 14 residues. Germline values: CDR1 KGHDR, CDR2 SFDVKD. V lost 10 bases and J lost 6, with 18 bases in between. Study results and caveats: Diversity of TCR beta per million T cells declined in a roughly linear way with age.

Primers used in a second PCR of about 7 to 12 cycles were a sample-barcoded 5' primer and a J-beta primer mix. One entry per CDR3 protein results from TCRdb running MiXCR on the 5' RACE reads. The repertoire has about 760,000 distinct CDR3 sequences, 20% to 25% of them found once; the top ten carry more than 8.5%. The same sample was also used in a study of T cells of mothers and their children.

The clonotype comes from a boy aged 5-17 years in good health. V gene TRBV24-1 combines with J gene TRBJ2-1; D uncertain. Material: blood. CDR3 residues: CATSLGSEFNEQFF. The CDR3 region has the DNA TGTGCCACTTCACTGGGGTCCGAATTCAATGAGCAGTTCTTC.